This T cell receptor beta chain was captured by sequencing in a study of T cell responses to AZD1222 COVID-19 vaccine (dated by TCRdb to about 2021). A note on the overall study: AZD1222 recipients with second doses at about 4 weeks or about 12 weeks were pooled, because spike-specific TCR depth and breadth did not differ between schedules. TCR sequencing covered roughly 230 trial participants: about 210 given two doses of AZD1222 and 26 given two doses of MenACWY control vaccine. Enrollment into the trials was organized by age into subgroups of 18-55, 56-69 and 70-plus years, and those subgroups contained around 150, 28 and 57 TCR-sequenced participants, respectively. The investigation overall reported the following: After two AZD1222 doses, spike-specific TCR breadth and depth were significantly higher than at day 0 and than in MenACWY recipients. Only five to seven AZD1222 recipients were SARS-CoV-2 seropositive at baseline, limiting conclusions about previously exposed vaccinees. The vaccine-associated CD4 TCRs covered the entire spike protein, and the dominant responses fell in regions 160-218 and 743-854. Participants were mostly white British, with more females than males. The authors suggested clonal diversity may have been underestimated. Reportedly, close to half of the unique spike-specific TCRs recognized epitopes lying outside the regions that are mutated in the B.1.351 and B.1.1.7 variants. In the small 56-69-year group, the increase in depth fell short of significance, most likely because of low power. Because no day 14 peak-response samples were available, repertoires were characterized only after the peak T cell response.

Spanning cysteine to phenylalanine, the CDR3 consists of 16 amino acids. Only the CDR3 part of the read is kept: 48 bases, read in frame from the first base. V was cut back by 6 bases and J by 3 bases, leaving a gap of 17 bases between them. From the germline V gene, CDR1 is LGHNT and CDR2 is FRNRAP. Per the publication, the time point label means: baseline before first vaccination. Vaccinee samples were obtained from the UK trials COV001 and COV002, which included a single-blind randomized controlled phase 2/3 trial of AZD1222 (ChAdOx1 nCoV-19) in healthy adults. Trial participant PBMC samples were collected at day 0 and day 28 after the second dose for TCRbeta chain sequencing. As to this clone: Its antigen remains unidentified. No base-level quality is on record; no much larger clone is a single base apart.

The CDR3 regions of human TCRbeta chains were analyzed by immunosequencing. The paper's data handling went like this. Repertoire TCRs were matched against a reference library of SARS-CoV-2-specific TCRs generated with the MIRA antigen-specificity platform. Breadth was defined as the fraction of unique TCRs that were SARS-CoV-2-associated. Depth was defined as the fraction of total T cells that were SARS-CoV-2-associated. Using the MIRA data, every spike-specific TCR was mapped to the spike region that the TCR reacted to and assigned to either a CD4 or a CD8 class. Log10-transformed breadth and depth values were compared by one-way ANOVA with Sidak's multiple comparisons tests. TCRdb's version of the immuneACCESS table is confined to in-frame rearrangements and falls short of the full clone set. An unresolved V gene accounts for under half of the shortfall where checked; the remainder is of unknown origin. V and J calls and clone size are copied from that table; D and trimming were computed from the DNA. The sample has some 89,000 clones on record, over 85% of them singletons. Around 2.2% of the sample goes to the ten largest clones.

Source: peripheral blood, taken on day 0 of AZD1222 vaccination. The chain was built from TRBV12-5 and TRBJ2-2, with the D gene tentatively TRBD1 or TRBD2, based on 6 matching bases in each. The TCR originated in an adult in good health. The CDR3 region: CASGGGRSGHTGELFF. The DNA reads TGTGCTAGTGGAGGGGGGAGGTCTGGGCACACCGGGGAGCTGTTTTTT.